This T cell receptor beta chain originates from a study of cytotoxic CD8 clonotypes in ibrutinib-treated CLL. Study context: The taking of response samples occurred after a median roughly 12 months of treatment, with a range of 6 to 36.

Profiling relied on immunoSEQ multiplex PCR, and the TCRdb table lists in-frame clones only, not all of them. Of some 150,000 clones listed, approximately 77% are singletons. Study results and caveats: Clonality was higher at baseline than in age-matched healthy donors and tracked circulating CD8+ T-cell counts. Clonality, elevated at ibrutinib response, dropped back toward baseline at progression.

Of note for this clone: Its antigen is unidentified.

PBMCs were cryopreserved, and roughly 2 micrograms of genomic DNA from them went into TCR beta libraries. The CDR3 spans 15 residues. In germline, CDR1 is MNHEY, CDR2 SVGAGI. V gave up 0 bases and J gave up 4 bases; unmatched junction bases: 5. This receptor was identified in a human donor with chronic lymphocytic leukemia. Sequenced material: PBMCs, taken after 12 months of ibrutinib treatment. The chain combines TRBV6-5 with TRBJ1-2, with 7 bases matching TRBD1. CDR3 residues: CASSYSKGAAYGYTF. CDR3 DNA: TGTGCCAGCAGTTACTCTAAGGGGGCGGCCTATGGCTACACCTTC.